The TCR beta chain under discussion was sequenced for a study of T-cell memory formation after mild COVID-19. Study context: The study found TCR clusters largely donor specific.

The CDR3 length is 16 residues. Germline V lookup: CDR1 SGHRS, CDR2 YFSETQ. Trimming cost V 0 bases and J 4 bases, with 13 bases left between them. Findings and caveats of the study: Shrinking CD4+ clones resided mostly in CM and EM, and CD8+ ones in EMRA.

TCR alpha and TCR beta cDNA libraries with sample barcodes and UMIs came from 5'RACE using constant-segment primers. TCRdb ran MiXCR on the 5' RACE reads and lists one entry per CDR3 protein. The sample carries about 110,000 distinct CDR3 sequences, roughly a sixth recorded once. Remarks on this clonotype: Its antigen remains unidentified.

Material: PBMCs or a T cell subset sorted from them (not recorded which). The chain carries TRBV5-1 and TRBJ1-4; no clear D gene. The TCR comes from a man younger than 35 who had mild COVID-19 (a few samples of this study predate the infection). Cell type and time point are not known. CDR3 DNA: TGCGCCAGCAGCTTGGCCGGCACGCCCAGTAATGAAAAACTGTTTTTT. Translating it yields CASSLAGTPSNEKLFF.